Each of the 28 T cell receptor beta chains below was sequenced from the same sample in a study of CD8+ T cells in alopecia areata. After isolation, RNA underwent reverse transcription to generate cDNA as the sequencing template. Only in-frame clones appear in the TCRdb table, and some are missing; sequencing was by immunoSEQ multiplex PCR. Sampling found about 300,000 clones, none seen once. Pooled cells of cutaneous lymph node origin were sorted on CD4, CD8alpha, NKG2D, NKG2ACE and other markers. The sample taken for sequencing was CD4+ T cells sorted from a lymph node. These receptors were collected from a C3H/HeJ mouse with alopecia areata. The strain's MHC: H2-k.

Regarding this clone: Genes here carry mouse names. The sequenced fragment ends 4 residues before the CDR3 boundary, so the rest is inferred from the germline J gene. This chain joins TRBV17 and TRBJ2-3; D gene ambiguous. CDR1 is MNHDT and CDR2 is YYDKIL in the germline V gene. V lost 1 base and J 2 bases, leaving 7 bases between the germline ends. This CDR3 is 14 amino acids long. The CDR3 sequence is CASSRARFAETLYF. CDR3 DNA, as far as it was read: TGTGCTAGCAGTAGAGCCAGGTTTGCAGAA.

This clone was detected ten times or more. Gene and germline names: mouse. The DNA ends 4 residues before the CDR3 does, and the rest of the CDR3 is filled in from the germline J gene. The V call is TRBV17, the J call TRBJ2-1; D might be TRBD1 (6 bases). The CDR3 spans 14 residues. V was pared by 4 bases and J by 6 bases, with 13 bases between. Germline lookup yields CDR1 MNHDT and CDR2 YYDKIL. The covered CDR3 bases are TGTGCTAGCAGTATACAGGGAGGCTTTGCT. The encoded protein is CASSIQGGFA. The full CDR3 sequence reads CASSIQGGFAEQFF.

This clone was detected a few times. Gene names denote mouse genes. The read terminates 4 residues before the CDR3 end, so the remaining end is supplied by the germline J gene. Other DNA sequences of this sample code for an identical CDR3. The rearrangement joins TRBV13-3 to TRBJ2-5; tentatively, D is TRBD1 (6 bases). The CDR3 has 12 amino acids. Per germline, CDR1 NNHDY and CDR2 SYVADS. The CDR3 loop reads CASRDRKDTQYF. CDR3 DNA, as far as it was read: TGTGCCAGCAGGGACAGAAAAGAC. Variable domain in full (rest from reference TRBV13-3 and TRBJ2-5): EAAVTQSPRSKVAVTGGKVTLSCHQTNNHDYMYWYRQDTGHGLRLIHYSYVADSTEKGDIPDGYKASRPSQENFSLILELASLSQTAVYFCASRDRKDTQYFGPGTRLLVL.

On this clone: These gene names are mouse names. Read data end 4 residues before the CDR3 end; the end is taken from the germline J gene. The chain has TRBV19 and TRBJ2-3; 8 bases align to TRBD2. Germline CDR1 FNHDT, CDR2 SITEND (reference sequence). The CDR3 has 14 amino acids. The junction had 1 base not matched to a gene; V was cut back by 2 bases and J by 2 bases. The CDR3 sequence: CASSIWGVAETLYF. The CDR3 bases that were read are TGTGCCAGCAGTATCTGGGGGGTTGCAGAA.

This clone has more than one count but fewer than ten. The gene names here belong to mouse. The CDR3 end lies 4 residues beyond the end of the read and is filled in from the germline J gene. The chain uses TRBV1 and TRBJ2-3; TRBD1 matches at 8 bases. Germline-derived CDR1 and CDR2 are NSQYPW and LRSPGD (reference sequence). This CDR3 is 14 amino acids long. V shed 1 base and J 4 bases; nucleotides not matched to a gene: 1. The CDR3: CTCSAGTGPETLYF. The DNA read from the CDR3 is TGCACCTGCAGTGCAGGGACAGGGCCAGAA.

Turning to this clone: Gene labels here are mouse ones. The read finishes 4 residues shy of the CDR3 end, and the germline J gene is used to complete it. The chain links TRBV17 to TRBJ2-1, with TRBD1 identical over 9 bases. Per germline, CDR1 MNHDT and CDR2 YYDKIL. V was pared by 3 bases and J by 3 bases, with 3 bases of the junction left unmatched. The CDR3 totals 15 residues. CDR3 amino acids: CASSRTGQGYAEQFF. CDR3 DNA (partial): TGTGCTAGCAGTAGGACGGGACAGGGCTATGCT.

Points on this clone: Gene labels here are mouse ones. The read ends 4 residues before the CDR3 terminus; that terminus is restored from the germline J gene. This sample also contains other DNA sequences that code for the same CDR3. The chain employs TRBV19 and TRBJ2-4; 8 bases match TRBD1. V was clipped by 4 bases and J by 3 bases; unmatched bases: 1. This CDR3 spans 13 amino acids. Per the germline V gene, CDR1 is FNHDT and CDR2 is SITEND (reference sequence). The CDR3 bases that were read are TGTGCCAGCAGTCCAGGGGGCCAAAAC. Translation: CASSPGGQN. The full CDR3 reads CASSPGGQNTLYF.

With respect to this clone: Genes and germline are mouse. The read ends 4 residues before the CDR3 terminus; that terminus is restored from the germline J gene. The chain uses TRBV13-3 and TRBJ2-1, with TRBD2 identical over 10 bases. This CDR3 region has 13 residues. The V and J ends lost 9 bases and 1 base, in that order; junction bases with no gene match: 1. CDR1 is NNHDY, CDR2 SYVADS, per germline. The CDR3: CATLGGNYAEQFF. The sequenced part of the CDR3 DNA is TGTGCCACACTGGGGGGGAACTATGCT.

In the case of this clone: The listed genes are named as in mouse. The CDR3 end is not reached by the read, which stops 4 residues before it; the germline J gene fills it in. The V gene is TRBV5, the J gene TRBJ1-1, with D maybe TRBD1 (6 bases). The CDR3 extends over 14 amino acids. V lost 2 bases, J lost 3 bases, and 10 bases lay in between. Germline CDR1 reads LGHNA; CDR2 reads YNLKQL (reference sequence). The CDR3 DNA, read in part, is TGTGCCAGCAGCCAAATAACAGGGTACACA. The encoded protein is CASSQITGYT. The CDR3, in full, reads CASSQITGYTEVFF.

As for this clone: Genes here carry mouse names. The missing CDR3 end, 4 residues past where the read stops, is filled in from the germline J gene. The chain is built from TRBV13-3 and TRBJ1-2; D unclear. The CDR3 is 14 residues long. Germline CDR1 NNHDY, CDR2 SYVADS. Between the trimmed V and J ends, which lost 0 bases and 0 bases, there was a span of 6 bases. Partial CDR3 DNA: TGTGCCAGCAGTGATGTGCAGACAAACTCC. Its protein is CASSDVQTNS. The whole CDR3 is CASSDVQTNSDYTF.

Of note for this clone: Genes here carry mouse names. Incomplete CDR3 DNA: TGTGCCAGCAGTGATGCACTGGGGGGAACCTCCTAT. Translation gives CASSDALGGTSY. The full CDR3 reads CASSDALGGTSYEQYF. The chain is built from TRBV13-1 and TRBJ2-7, with TRBD2 identical over 9 bases. The read is 4 residues too short to cover the CDR3 end, so that end is filled in from the germline J gene. With V trimmed by 0 bases and J by 0 bases, 4 bases remained unmatched. The CDR3 sequence is 16 residues long. Germline lookup yields CDR1 NSHNY and CDR2 SYGAGN.

On this clone: Gene labels here are mouse ones. The CDR3 end is not reached by the read, which stops 4 residues before it; the germline J gene fills it in. The gene calls are TRBV5 and TRBJ2-2, with 10 bases lining up with TRBD2. Trimming removed 2 bases from V and 5 bases from J; junction bases left unmatched: 2. The length of the CDR3 is 15 residues. In germline, CDR1 is LGHNA, CDR2 YNLKQL (reference sequence). CDR3 in amino acids: CASSQKLGGTGQLYF. The CDR3 DNA, read in part, is TGTGCCAGCAGCCAAAAACTGGGGGGGACCGGG.

About this clone itself: The gene names given are mouse names. The CDR3 end is not reached by the read, which stops 4 residues before it; the germline J gene fills it in. The rearrangement joins TRBV1 to TRBJ2-1, with unresolved D. Germline V lookup: CDR1 NSQYPW, CDR2 LRSPGD (reference sequence). The CDR3 length is 12 residues. The CDR3 loop reads CTCSARQSEQFF. Incomplete CDR3 DNA: TGCACCTGCAGTGCCAGGCAGTCT.

On this clone itself: The genes and germline here are from mouse. The read is 4 residues too short to cover the CDR3 end, so that end is filled in from the germline J gene. The J gene is TRBJ2-2, the V gene TRBV19; D is perhaps TRBD2 (6 bases). Per germline, CDR1 FNHDT and CDR2 SITEND (reference sequence). The CDR3 spans 14 residues. The germline V and J ends were trimmed by 6 bases and 1 base, with 10 bases remaining between them. The covered CDR3 bases are TGTGCCAGCACAATGGGGGAAAACACCGGG. It translates to CASTMGENTG. The full CDR3 protein reads CASTMGENTGQLYF.

This clone was observed a few times. Gene labels here are mouse ones. Sequencing ends 4 residues short of the CDR3 end; the germline J gene provides the rest. The rearrangement links TRBV13-3 to TRBJ2-5, with D possibly being TRBD1 (6 bases). The germline CDR1 and CDR2 sequences are NNHDY and SYVADS. There are 12 residues in the CDR3. CDR3 DNA, as far as it was read: TGTGCCAGCAGACAGGGAGAAGAC. Translated: CASRQGED. The CDR3 as a whole reads CASRQGEDTQYF.

A note on this clone: Genes here carry mouse names. The read terminates 4 residues before the CDR3 end, so the remaining end is supplied by the germline J gene. The rearrangement joins TRBV13-3 to TRBJ1-2; TRBD1 aligns across 10 bases. The germline V gene encodes CDR1 NNHDY and CDR2 SYVADS. The V and J ends lost 1 base and 4 bases, in that order; junction bases with no gene match: 4. The CDR3 loop spans 15 amino acids. CDR3 protein: CASSDTGTGASDYTF. The sequenced part of the CDR3 DNA is TGTGCCAGCAGTGATACCGGGACAGGGGCCTCC.

As for this clone: Germline and genes: mouse. The read ends 4 residues shy of where the CDR3 ends; the end is completed using the germline J gene. V is TRBV5 and J is TRBJ1-1; a weak D match, TRBD1 (5 bases). CDR3 length: 14 residues. Germline CDR1 is LGHNA and CDR2 is YNLKQL (reference sequence). The DNA read from the CDR3 is TGTGCCAGCAGCCAAGGGATGGGGGGAGGA. This encodes CASSQGMGGG. The whole CDR3 protein reads CASSQGMGGGEVFF.

A note on this clone: Gene names follow the mouse nomenclature. Coverage ceases 4 residues before the CDR3 finishes, and the germline J gene fills in the end. The chain links TRBV19 to TRBJ2-5, with TRBD1 as a possible D gene (6 bases). The CDR3 spans 13 residues. CDR1 is FNHDT, CDR2 SITEND, per germline (reference sequence). CDR3 amino acids: CASSIRTVDTQYF. CDR3 DNA, as far as it was read: TGTGCCAGCAGTATACGGACAGTAGAC.

As regards this clone: Genes and germline are mouse. The sequenced fragment ends 4 residues before the CDR3 boundary, so the rest is inferred from the germline J gene. Other DNA sequences within the sample encode an identical CDR3. The chain uses TRBV31 and TRBJ1-2; a weak D match, TRBD1 (5 bases). With 1 base removed from V and 0 bases from J, the gap between germline ends came to 6 bases. The CDR3 extends over 13 amino acids. Germline V CDR1 and CDR2: GKSSPN, SITVG. CDR3 DNA, as far as it was read: TGTGCCTGGAGTCCACAGGCAAACTCC. Its translation is CAWSPQANS. The entire CDR3 protein is CAWSPQANSDYTF.

Worth noting for this clone: Gene labels here are mouse ones. The CDR3 end falls 4 residues outside the read, so it is completed with the germline J gene. The sample carries other DNA sequences with the same CDR3. V and J are TRBV13-1 and TRBJ2-7, with TRBD2 identical over 10 bases. Germline V CDR1 and CDR2: NSHNY, SYGAGN. CDR3 length: 14 residues. The CDR3 here is CASSDAGLGYEQYF. The covered CDR3 bases are TGTGCCAGCAGTGATGCGGGACTGGGGTAT.

This clone showed up just a few times. Mouse names are used for the genes. The covered CDR3 bases are TGTGCCTGGAGAAGACACCTTAACCAAGAC. Amino acid sequence: CAWRRHLNQD. The complete CDR3 reads CAWRRHLNQDTQYF. This sequence joins TRBV31 and TRBJ2-5; no definite D call. The CDR3 end falls 4 residues outside the read, so it is completed with the germline J gene. In germline, CDR1 is GKSSPN, CDR2 SITVG. V was cut by 3 bases and J by 0 bases, with 10 bases left in between. The CDR3 runs 14 residues.

There are a few counts of this clone. Gene labels here are mouse ones. The read finishes 4 residues shy of the CDR3 end, and the germline J gene is used to complete it. This chain joins TRBV31 and TRBJ2-5; TRBD2 aligns across 7 bases. Germline CDR1 and CDR2: GKSSPN and SITVG. This CDR3 is 14 amino acids long. Partial CDR3 DNA: TGTGCCTGGAGTCTACCGGGACTGAAAGAC. This codes for CAWSLPGLKD. The whole CDR3 protein reads CAWSLPGLKDTQYF.

This clone was seen a few times. Gene names denote mouse genes. The read gets to within 4 residues of the CDR3 end, and the germline J gene fills in the rest. V usage is TRBV13-3 and J usage is TRBJ2-5; TRBD2 agrees at 12 bases. V trimming: 0 bases; J trimming: 2 bases; junction bases outside the gene matches: 1. Per the germline V gene, CDR1 is NNHDY and CDR2 is SYVADS. CDR3 length equals 16 residues. The CDR3 DNA, read in part, is TGTGCCAGCAGTGATGGACTGGGGGGGCCCCAAGAC. Its protein product is CASSDGLGGPQD. From start to end, the CDR3 is CASSDGLGGPQDTQYF.

Of note for this clone: Mouse germline and gene names are used. The read falls 4 residues short of the CDR3 end, and the missing part is taken from the germline J gene. The chain combines TRBV31 with TRBJ1-1; possibly TRBD1 for D (6 bases). CDR1 is GKSSPN and CDR2 is SITVG in the germline V gene. With 5 bases removed from V and 0 bases from J, the gap between germline ends came to 10 bases. The CDR3 spans 13 residues. The sequenced CDR3 bases are TGTGCCTGGGATCGGGACACAAACACA. As protein: CAWDRDTNT. The whole CDR3 sequence reads CAWDRDTNTEVFF. The whole variable domain, filled in from reference TRBV31 and TRBJ1-1, reads AQTIHQWPVAEIKAVGSPLSLGCTIKGKSSPNLYWYWQATGGTLQQLFYSITVGQVESVVQLNLSASRPKDDQFILSTEKLLLSHSGFYLCAWDRDTNTEVFFGKGTRLTVV.

About this clone: The gene symbols are mouse symbols. The read is 3 residues too short to cover the CDR3 end, so that end is filled in from the germline J gene. The chain links TRBV31 to TRBJ1-6; 9 bases line up with TRBD1. TRBJ1-6 has ORF status, its function being uncertain. Trimming cost V 3 bases and J 8 bases; bases outside gene matches: 2. Germline values: CDR1 GKSSPN, CDR2 SITVG. The CDR3 spans 13 residues. The CDR3 bases that were read are TGTGCCTGGAGGGGACAGGGATATTCGCCC. It yields the protein CAWRGQGYSP. The CDR3, in full, reads CAWRGQGYSPLYF.

Points on this clone: Gene names denote mouse genes. The read stops 3 residues short of the end of the CDR3; the missing end is completed from the germline J gene. The chain employs TRBV13-2 and TRBJ1-6; 7 nucleotides align to TRBD1. TRBJ1-6 is marked as an open reading frame, function uncertain. This CDR3 spans 15 amino acids. Germline V gene sequence: CDR1 NNHNN, CDR2 SYGAGS (reference sequence). The V and J ends lost 3 bases and 4 bases, in that order; junction bases with no gene match: 4. The CDR3 here is CASGVGTEYNSPLYF. The covered CDR3 bases are TGTGCCAGCGGTGTCGGGACAGAATATAATTCGCCC.

This clone was counted between two and nine times. Here the gene names and germline are mouse. The DNA ends 4 residues before the CDR3 does, and the rest of the CDR3 is filled in from the germline J gene. The V call is TRBV19, the J call TRBJ2-1; 12 nucleotides align to TRBD2. The germline CDR1 and CDR2 sequences are FNHDT and SITEND (reference sequence). With V trimmed by 5 bases and J by 3 bases, 6 bases remained unmatched. The CDR3 spans 16 residues. The sequenced part of the CDR3 DNA is TGTGCCAGCAGGCCGACTGGGGGGGCCGGCTATGCT. Its translation: CASRPTGGAGYA. The entire CDR3 protein reads CASRPTGGAGYAEQFF.

This clone came up a few times. Mouse names are used for the genes. The CDR3 extends 4 residues past the end of the read, so its final part is completed from the germline J gene. V and J are TRBV5 and TRBJ2-1, with 9 positions matching TRBD2. This CDR3 is 14 amino acids long. V was clipped by 2 bases and J by 5 bases; unmatched bases: 1. Germline V gene lookup returns CDR1 LGHNA and CDR2 YNLKQL (reference sequence). The CDR3 sequence is CASSQLGGDAEQFF. The sequenced part of the CDR3 DNA is TGTGCCAGCAGCCAACTGGGGGGGGATGCT.